This TCR beta chain appears in the sequencing data of a study of cytomegalovirus exposure and HLA in healthy donors. CDR1 KGHSH and CDR2 LQKENI come from the germline V gene. This CDR3 contains 14 residues. Trimming removed 6 bases at V and 6 bases at J, with 17 bases between. Use of 60 Vbeta and 13 Jbeta primers characterized the PCR. Original processing notes: About 9.9 million of the about 80 million unique TCR beta chains counted in a later analysis were shared. The data were produced by immunoSEQ multiplex PCR, yet TCRdb's version contains in-frame clones alone and is incomplete. V and J calls and clone size are given by that table; D and trimming were obtained from the DNA. The table includes some 200,000 clones, 75% to 90% detected once. Details on this clone: Its antigen is not known.

Study results and caveats: Per a later analysis, 18,000 or so TCR beta sequences showed association with HLA alleles at 0.05 false discovery rate. V- and J-gene trimming in TCR beta was tied to a missense DCLRE1C variant by an analysis performed later.

The chain uses TRBV18 and TRBJ1-2; D might be TRBD1 (5 bases). This TCR was sampled from a man aged 40-50 years in good health and CMV-seropositive. Specimen: PBMCs. The CDR3 is CASSPRDGLHGYTF. The CDR3 coding sequence is TGTGCCAGCTCTCCCCGGGACGGACTACATGGCTACACCTTC. Combining the CDR3 with reference TRBV18 and TRBJ1-2 gives the whole variable domain NAGVMQNPRHLVRRRGQEARLRCSPMKGHSHVYWYRQLPEEGLKFMVYLQKENIIDESGMPKERFSAEFPKEGPSILRIQQVVRGDSAAYFCASSPRDGLHGYTFGSGTRLTVV.